This T cell receptor beta chain was sequenced in a study of radiation and T cells in renal cell carcinoma. Findings and caveats of the study: In blood, top tumor clones expanded by 2 weeks, shrinking by 4.

Assay: immunoSEQ multiplex PCR; the TCRdb copy retains only in-frame clones and omits some. This sample has about 140,000 clones, with 65% to 90% found just once. The sample's time point: blood 4 weeks post-SBRT, at nephrectomy. Treatment specified: 15 Gy SBRT to primary tumor, nephrectomy 4 weeks later. Nephrectomy followed 15 Gy stereotactic body radiation by 4 weeks. Clear cell pathology was present in this patient's renal cell carcinoma. Turning to this clone: Antigen specificity is unknown.

Per germline, CDR1 LGHNA and CDR2 YSLEER. The length of the CDR3 is 19 residues. V shed 2 bases and J 3 bases; nucleotides not matched to a gene: 8. The TCR was taken from a woman between 45 and 60 years old with renal cell carcinoma. Source: blood, taken from a patient whose treatment included radiotherapy and nephrectomy. V usage is TRBV4-3 and J usage is TRBJ2-1, with 15 bases that match TRBD2. CDR3 sequence reads: CASSQRTSGGAFGYNEQFF. As DNA, the CDR3 is TGCGCCAGCAGCCAAAGGACTAGCGGGGGGGCTTTTGGCTACAATGAGCAGTTCTTC.